The 22 T cell receptor beta chains below come from one sample, sequenced in a study of early stage breast cancer tumors. The data were produced by immunoSEQ multiplex PCR, yet TCRdb's version contains in-frame clones alone and is incomplete. The sample includes 25,000 to 30,000 clones, approximately 76% seen only once; the top ten take around 35%. The sample comprised blood. The receptors here all came from a person aged 45 to 59 with breast cancer.

The V call is TRBV30, the J call TRBJ1-2, with unresolved D. The CDR3 sequence is 14 residues long. Per germline, CDR1 GTSNPN and CDR2 SVGIG (reference sequence). Trimming cost V 1 base and J 8 bases, with 17 bases left between them. The CDR3 is CAWSGSAPGRGYTF. CDR3 DNA sequence: TGTGCCTGGAGTGGATCAGCACCCGGTCGGGGCTACACCTTC.

This clone was counted a single time. This chain links TRBV10-2 with TRBJ2-5; 10 bases match TRBD2. CDR1 and CDR2 from the germline V gene are WSHSY and SAAADI. The CDR3 is 13 residues long. J lost 3 bases, V lost 6 bases, and 1 base had no gene match. Here the CDR3 DNA reads TGCGCCAGCAGAGGACTAGCGGAAGAGACCCAGTACTTC. As protein: CASRGLAEETQYF.

In this sample, this clone turned up a few times. The chain uses TRBV9 and TRBJ1-1, with 9 bases lining up with TRBD1. The CDR3 covers 15 residues. V lost 0 bases to trimming and J lost 5 bases; unmatched junction nucleotides: 5. The germline V gene encodes CDR1 SGDLS and CDR2 YYNGEE. DNA of the CDR3: TGTGCCAGCAGCGTAGCAGGACAGGGGTTGACTGAAGCTTTCTTT. Amino acid sequence: CASSVAGQGLTEAFF.

This CDR3 reads CASTLQETQYF. CDR3 nucleotide sequence: TGTGCCAGCACCCTCCAAGAGACCCAGTACTTC. V usage is TRBV5-5 and J usage is TRBJ2-5; D is undetermined. V shed 6 bases and J shed 1 base, with 4 bases lying between them. The V gene's germline CDR1 is SGHKS and CDR2 YYEKEE (reference sequence). The CDR3 is 11 residues long.

This clone came up once. The genes are TRBV25-1 and TRBJ2-1, with D perhaps matching TRBD2 (6 bases). With 9 bases removed from V and 2 bases from J, the gap between germline ends came to 14 bases. CDR3 length equals 14 residues. Looked up from germline, CDR1 is MGHDK and CDR2 is SYGVNS. CDR3: CARPPLAAYNEQFF. CDR3 nucleotides: TGTGCCAGACCACCCTTAGCGGCCTACAATGAGCAGTTCTTC.

The V call is TRBV30, the J call TRBJ2-7; D might be TRBD1 or TRBD2, each matching 6 bases. CDR1 is GTSNPN and CDR2 is SVGIG in the germline V gene (reference sequence). V was clipped by 5 bases and J by 3 bases, with 17 bases between them. The CDR3 is made up of 14 amino acids. The CDR3 region has the DNA TGTGCCTGGGAGAAGGGGGGCGGGCTCTACGAGCAGTACTTC. Protein sequence: CAWEKGGGLYEQYF. Full variable domain (rest looked up from reference TRBV30 and TRBJ2-7): SQTIHQWPATLVQPVGSPLSLECTVEGTSNPNLYWYRQAAGRGLQLLFYSVGIGQISSEVPQNLSASRPQDRQFILSSKKLLLSDSGFYLCAWEKGGGLYEQYFGPGTRLTVT.

V usage is TRBV5-1 and J usage is TRBJ2-3; no clear D gene. V was cut by 1 base and J by 3 bases, with 6 bases left in between. In germline, CDR1 is SGHRS, CDR2 YFSETQ. The CDR3 loop spans 13 amino acids. The CDR3 DNA is TGCGCCAGCAGCTTGAGACAAACAGATACGCAGTATTTT. Translated: CASSLRQTDTQYF.

This clone was observed a handful of times. The J gene is TRBJ2-2, the V gene TRBV2; 11 bases map to TRBD2. The CDR3 has 16 amino acids. J lost 4 bases, V lost 6 bases, and 7 bases had no gene match. CDR1 and CDR2 (germline): SNHLY, FYNNEI. DNA for the CDR3: TGTGCCAGCAGCGCACTAGCGGGAGTAGGCACCGGGGAGCTGTTTTTT. As protein: CASSALAGVGTGELFF.

The chain links TRBV7-9 to TRBJ1-4; TRBD1 is a possible D gene (5 bases). This CDR3 is 15 amino acids long. Between the trimmed V and J ends, which lost 6 bases and 0 bases, there was a span of 11 bases. The germline V gene has CDR1 SEHNR and CDR2 FQNEAQ (reference sequence). DNA for the CDR3: TGTGCCAGCAGGGACCGGGACTCAACTAATGAAAAACTGTTTTTT. It translates to CASRDRDSTNEKLFF.

The chain recombines TRBV29-1 with TRBJ2-2; D uncertain. Deletions cut 3 bases from V and 4 bases from J, with 9 bases between. Per the germline V gene, CDR1 is SQVTM and CDR2 is ANQGSEA. The CDR3 is 13 amino acids. CDR3 loop: CSVEHYSTGELFF. In nucleotides, the CDR3 is TGCAGCGTTGAGCACTACAGCACCGGGGAGCTGTTTTTT.

The chain carries TRBV6-5 and TRBJ1-3; D remains unclear. Trimming removed 2 bases at V and 2 bases at J, with 10 bases between. CDR1 MNHEY and CDR2 SVGAGI come from the germline V gene. This CDR3 is built from 15 residues. CDR3 bases: TGTGCCAGCAGTTACACTATTGGGCCTGGAAACACCATATATTTT. Translated: CASSYTIGPGNTIYF.

The chain uses TRBV18 and TRBJ2-5; TRBD1 matches 10 bases. The CDR3 contains 16 residues. Germline CDR1 and CDR2: KGHSH and LQKENI. The trim removed 3 bases at V and 5 bases at J, leaving 9 bases unmatched. CDR3 sequence reads: CASSPSAGTGVETQYF. The CDR3 DNA is TGTGCCAGCTCACCCTCCGCCGGGACAGGGGTCGAGACCCAGTACTTC.

The chain has TRBV6-4 and TRBJ2-7; 8 nucleotides align to TRBD2. V lost 7 bases, J lost 2 bases, and 4 bases stayed unmatched. CDR1 is MRHNA and CDR2 is SNTAGT in the germline V gene. The CDR3 is 13 residues long. The CDR3 sequence: CASTTGRAYEQYF. CDR3 coding DNA: TGTGCCAGCACTACCGGGAGGGCCTACGAGCAGTACTTC.

This clone has a handful of counts. The chain recombines TRBV10-2 with TRBJ2-7; 9 positions agree with TRBD2. The CDR3 extends over 13 amino acids. Trimming took 7 bases from V and 5 from J; bases not matched to a gene: 6. From germline, CDR1 is WSHSY and CDR2 SAAADI. Here the CDR3 DNA reads TGCGCCAGCAAACTAGCGGGTCGGGACGAGCAGTACTTC. Encoded protein: CASKLAGRDEQYF.

This clone showed up just a few times. The chain has TRBV7-9 and TRBJ2-1, with TRBD1 matching 8 bases. Germline V gene lookup returns CDR1 SEHNR and CDR2 FQNEAQ (reference sequence). The CDR3 contains 14 residues. Trimming cost V 4 bases and J 8 bases; bases outside gene matches: 7. In nucleotides, the CDR3 is TGTGCCAGCAGCTCCGGACAGGGCTCCGATGAGCAGTTCTTC. Protein product: CASSSGQGSDEQFF.

This clone was observed a handful of times. The chain links TRBV4-1 to TRBJ2-1; D unclear. The CDR3 consists of 12 residues. CDR1 is MGHRA, CDR2 YSYEKL, per germline. Deletions cut 4 bases from V and 6 bases from J, with 7 bases between. In nucleotides, the CDR3 is TGCGCCAGCAGCCCCTCCCTCAATGAGCAGTTCTTC. Translated: CASSPSLNEQFF.

V usage is TRBV30 and J usage is TRBJ2-1; TRBD1 agrees at 10 bases. The junction had 3 bases not matched to a gene; V was cut back by 5 bases and J by 8 bases. Per the germline V gene, CDR1 is GTSNPN and CDR2 is SVGIG (reference sequence). The CDR3 extends over 12 amino acids. As DNA, the CDR3 is TGTGCCTGGGACAGGGGGCTCGATGAGCAGTTCTTC. It translates to CAWDRGLDEQFF. Full variable domain (outside the CDR3, taken from reference TRBV30 and TRBJ2-1): SQTIHQWPATLVQPVGSPLSLECTVEGTSNPNLYWYRQAAGRGLQLLFYSVGIGQISSEVPQNLSASRPQDRQFILSSKKLLLSDSGFYLCAWDRGLDEQFFGPGTRLTVL.

As concerns this clone: As the CDR3 is not closed by the conserved phenylalanine or tryptophan, this likely results from a read error. Because the CDR3's place on the DNA is in doubt, the DNA is left out and the CDR3 is given as listed by TCRdb. The chain combines TRBV23-1 with TRBJ2-3; the table's D gene call, TRBD2, was not cross checked with the DNA. TRBV23-1 is annotated as an ORF whose role is uncertain. The CDR3 spans 10 residues, counting both ends. The CDR3 loop is CASSPVGRAR.

This chain links TRBV9 with TRBJ2-4; TRBD1 might be the D (6 bases). This CDR3 is built from 15 residues. V shed 0 bases and J shed 6 bases, with 13 bases lying between them. CDR1 SGDLS and CDR2 YYNGEE come from the germline V gene. The CDR3 sequence: CASSVASGAGNIQYF. The CDR3 DNA reads as TGTGCCAGCAGCGTAGCGTCAGGGGCGGGAAACATTCAGTACTTC.

V is TRBV30 and J is TRBJ2-1; possible D gene TRBD1, 6 bases. V was cut by 4 bases and J by 10 bases, with 23 bases left in between. Germline V CDR1 and CDR2: GTSNPN, SVGIG (reference sequence). CDR3 length: 15 residues. DNA for the CDR3: TGTGCCTGGAACCCACTCGGGGACACCCACATGGAGCAGTTCTTC. It is translated as CAWNPLGDTHMEQFF.

This clone was seen a few times. This rearrangement joins TRBV6-1 to TRBJ2-7; a possible D gene is TRBD1 (5 bases). Per germline, CDR1 MNHNS and CDR2 SASEGT. The CDR3 contains 15 residues. The V gene lost 1 base and the J gene lost 3 bases, with 13 bases spanning the gap. Here the CDR3 reads CASSEEAGIVYEQYF. CDR3 bases: TGTGCCAGCAGTGAAGAGGCAGGGATAGTCTACGAGCAGTACTTC.

This clone was seen only a few times. This sequence joins TRBV14 and TRBJ2-7; D is undetermined. Deletions cut 1 base from V and 0 bases from J, with 7 bases between. This CDR3 comprises 14 residues. Germline CDR1 SGHDN, CDR2 FVKESK. DNA of the CDR3: TGTGCCAGCAGCCAAGTTACAGCCTCCTACGAGCAGTACTTC. Residues: CASSQVTASYEQYF. Looking up the rest from reference TRBV14 and TRBJ2-7 gives the full variable domain: EAGVTQFPSHSVIEKGQTVTLRCDPISGHDNLYWYRRVMGKEIKFLLHFVKESKQDESGMPNNRFLAERTGGTYSTLKVQPAELEDSGVYFCASSQVTASYEQYFGPGTRLTVT.